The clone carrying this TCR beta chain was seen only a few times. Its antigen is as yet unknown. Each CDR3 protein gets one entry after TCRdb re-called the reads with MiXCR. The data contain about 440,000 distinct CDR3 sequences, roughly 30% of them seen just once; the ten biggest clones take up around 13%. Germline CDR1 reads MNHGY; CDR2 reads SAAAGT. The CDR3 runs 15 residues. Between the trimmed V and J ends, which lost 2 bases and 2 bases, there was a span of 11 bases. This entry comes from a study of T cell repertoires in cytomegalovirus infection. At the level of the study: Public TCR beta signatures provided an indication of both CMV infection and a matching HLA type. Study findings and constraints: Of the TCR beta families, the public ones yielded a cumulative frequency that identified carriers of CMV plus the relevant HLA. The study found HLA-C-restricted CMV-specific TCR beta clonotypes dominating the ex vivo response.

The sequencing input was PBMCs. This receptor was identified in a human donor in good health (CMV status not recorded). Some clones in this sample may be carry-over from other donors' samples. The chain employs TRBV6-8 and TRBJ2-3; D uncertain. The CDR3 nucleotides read TGTGCCAGCAGTTACCCCTCCCCTCTCACAGATACGCAGTATTTT. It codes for CASSYPSPLTDTQYF.